The TCR beta chain under discussion was sequenced for a study of T cell changes during pregnancy in multiple sclerosis. Libraries were prepared by immunoSEQ multiplex PCR; TCRdb keeps only in-frame clonotypes and omits some of them. The sample has 100,000 or so clones; just over 90% are singletons. V gave up 3 bases and J gave up 1 base; unmatched junction bases: 4. CDR1 SGHRS and CDR2 YFSETQ come from the germline V gene. The CDR3 has 15 amino acids. This specimen was peripheral blood, taken in the second trimester of pregnancy. The sequence was collected from a female donor in good health, enrolled as a control in a pregnancy study. The gene calls are TRBV5-1 and TRBJ2-3, with 8 nucleotides matching TRBD1. This CDR3 is CASSSGGFGTDTQYF. The CDR3 DNA sequence: TGCGCCAGCAGCTCAGGGGGCTTTGGCACAGATACGCAGTATTTT.